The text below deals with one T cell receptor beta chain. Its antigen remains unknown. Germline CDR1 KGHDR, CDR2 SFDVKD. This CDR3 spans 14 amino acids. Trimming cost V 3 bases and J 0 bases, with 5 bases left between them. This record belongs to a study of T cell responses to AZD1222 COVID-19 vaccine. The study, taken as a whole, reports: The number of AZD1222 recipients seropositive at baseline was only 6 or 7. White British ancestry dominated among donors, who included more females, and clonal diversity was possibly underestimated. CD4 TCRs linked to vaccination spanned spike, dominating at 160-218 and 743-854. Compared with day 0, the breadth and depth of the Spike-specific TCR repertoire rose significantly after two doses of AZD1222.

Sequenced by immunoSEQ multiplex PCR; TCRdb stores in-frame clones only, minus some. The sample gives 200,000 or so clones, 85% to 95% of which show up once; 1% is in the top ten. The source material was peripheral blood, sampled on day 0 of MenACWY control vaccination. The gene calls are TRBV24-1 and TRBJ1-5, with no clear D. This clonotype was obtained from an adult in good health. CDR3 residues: CATSDRDSNQPQHF. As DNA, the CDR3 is TGTGCCACCAGTGATCGGGATAGCAATCAGCCCCAGCATTTT.